This T cell receptor (beta chain) originates from a study of OX40 agonist ivuxolimab in advanced cancers. Looking at the study overall: Ivuxolimab, which targeted the costimulatory receptor OX40 (CD134), was an agonistic, fully human IgG2 monoclonal antibody. A male proportion of 70% to 90% and a mean age of 60 years, ranging from about 20 to 85, were recorded for the dose-escalation cohort. Peripheral TCRbeta sequencing aimed to test whether ivuxolimab altered TCR sequence diversity and caused clonal T-cell expansion. Intravenous ivuxolimab was administered to patients every 2 weeks at six dose levels: 0.01, 0.1, 0.3, 1.5, 3 and 10 mg/kg. Of the roughly 54 patients in dose escalation, about 20 had hepatocellular carcinoma, some 15 had melanoma, 9 had renal cell carcinoma and 9 had head and neck cancer. Patients were allowed to have had prior anti-PD-1, anti-PD-L1 or anti-CTLA-4 therapy, and around 40% of the dose-escalation patients had previously received checkpoint inhibitors. Partial responses were achieved by three dose-escalation patients, of whom one had hepatocellular carcinoma and two had cutaneous melanoma. The paper reports the monotherapy dose-escalation portion (N of about 50 patients) of the phase I ivuxolimab trial.

What the work shows at the level of the full study, not this receptor alone: At doses of 0.1 to 3.0 mg/kg, clonal expansion of both CD4+ and CD8+ blood T cells was observed from baseline to week 6. Low levels of normalized T-cell clonal expansion were also seen in some patients who did not respond. Partial responders in the 0.1-3.0 mg/kg groups had among the lowest normalized peripheral clonal expansion, especially among CD8+ T cells. After ivuxolimab, more expanded clones were found on average in CD8+ T cells than in CD4+ T cells. Antigen specificity was not determined for the clonally expanded peripheral T cells.

Genomic DNA was extracted from sorted cells for sequencing of the TCRbeta CDR3 region. TCRbeta CDR3 regions were sequenced using the immunoSEQ Assay. TCRdb holds this immuneACCESS table with in-frame rearrangements only. Some clones are missing; in checked studies, unresolved V genes explain under half, and the rest has no known cause. A total of tens of thousands of clones appear in this sample, 86% of them only once. The top ten constitute 21% of the sample. A remark on this clone: Its specific antigen is unknown. No base quality values were provided; no much bigger clone lies one nucleotide off.

Patients with a history of autoimmune disease or receiving systemic immunosuppression were excluded from the trial. Peripheral blood for TCR sequencing was collected from all dose cohorts at baseline, on cycle 4 day 1, and on cycle 7 day 1. Samples came from an open-label, multicenter, first-in-human phase I dose-escalation trial of ivuxolimab. Adults with locally advanced or metastatic melanoma, renal cell carcinoma, hepatocellular carcinoma or head and neck squamous cell carcinoma were enrolled in the trial. Before TCR sequencing, CD4+ T cells and CD8+ T cells were sorted from peripheral blood as separate populations. The CDR3, from cysteine to phenylalanine, totals 14 residues. Only the CDR3 part of the read is kept: 42 bases, read in frame from the first base. V loses 3 bases of germline sequence and J loses 4 bases, and the interval between the two ends is 9 bases. For CDR1 and CDR2, the germline V gene (reference sequence) lists SEHNR and FQNEAQ.

The starting material was CD4+ or CD8+ T cells sorted from blood, obtained in a trial of the OX40 agonist ivuxolimab. The rearrangement joined TRBV7-9 to TRBJ1-4; too little of a D gene remains to name it. The clonotype was recovered from an adult with an advanced solid tumor such as melanoma, head and neck, liver or kidney cancer. The DNA sequence is given as TGTGCCAGCAGCTTCACCGGATTTAATGAAAAACTGTTTTTT. Translated, it reads CASSFTGFNEKLFF.